This T cell receptor (beta chain) is from a study of neurological immune-mediated disorders. This clonotype was found many times. With 10-nucleotide random UMIs, 5'RACE was used to make the cDNA. TCRdb redid the calling of the 5' RACE reads with MiXCR, one entry per CDR3 protein. The sample gives approximately 38,000 distinct CDR3 sequences, approximately 7.2% of which show up once; 5.5% to 6% is in the top ten. CDR3 size: 13 residues. Losses at the gene ends were 6 bases for V and 4 bases for J; bases not matched to a gene: 8. Per the germline V gene, CDR1 is DFQATT and CDR2 is SNEGSKA (reference sequence).

This TCR derives from a man aged 45-65 years in good health. This chain connects TRBV20-1 to TRBJ1-2, with TRBD1 matching 7 bases. The sample was CD4+ T cells from blood. The CDR3 sequence is CSASTGLSYGYTF. CDR3 coding DNA: TGCAGTGCCTCGACAGGGTTAAGCTATGGCTACACCTTC.